This T cell receptor beta chain was retrieved from a study of blood T cell repertoires in COVID-19. Study context: Material from acute and convalescent COVID-19 was sourced from the United States, Italy and Spain. PBMCs, B-cell-depleted T cells, or T cells were the source of the cDNA or gDNA that made up the material.

As processed by the authors: Amplification from reference gene primers served as the basis for estimated nucleated cell counts. Only in-frame clones appear in the TCRdb table, and some are missing; sequencing was by immunoSEQ multiplex PCR. V, J and clone size are those of that table, while D and trimming were read from the DNA. The repertoire holds about 64,000 clones, with 70% to 90% as singletons. Per germline, CDR1 SGHRS and CDR2 YFSETQ. Trimming removed 2 bases from V and 2 bases from J; junction bases left unmatched: 3. The CDR3 loop spans 15 amino acids. Sample: peripheral blood. The V call is TRBV5-1, the J call TRBJ1-4; 7 bases align to TRBD1. The sequence was collected from a man aged 35 to 55 with acute or convalescent COVID-19. The CDR3 is CASSFLTGTNEKLFF. In DNA, the CDR3 is TGCGCCAGCAGCTTCCTGACAGGGACTAATGAAAAACTGTTTTTT.